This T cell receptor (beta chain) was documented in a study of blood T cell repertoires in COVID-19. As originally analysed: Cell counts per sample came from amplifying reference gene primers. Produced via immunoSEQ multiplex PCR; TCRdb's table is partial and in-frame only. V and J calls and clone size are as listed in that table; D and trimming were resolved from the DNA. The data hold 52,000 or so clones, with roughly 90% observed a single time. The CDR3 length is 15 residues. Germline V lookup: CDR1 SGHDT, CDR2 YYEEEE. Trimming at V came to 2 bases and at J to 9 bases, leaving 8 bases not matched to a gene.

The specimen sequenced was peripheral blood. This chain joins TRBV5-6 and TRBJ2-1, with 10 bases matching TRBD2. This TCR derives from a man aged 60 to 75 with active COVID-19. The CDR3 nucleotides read TGTGCCAGCAGCTTAGCGGGAGGGCCTAGTCCTGAGCAGTTCTTC. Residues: CASSLAGGPSPEQFF.